The sequence of this T cell receptor beta chain was determined in a study of T cells after yellow fever vaccination. This clonotype was observed at least ten times. Its target is unknown. TCRdb ran MiXCR on the 5' RACE reads and lists one entry per CDR3 protein. This sample carries about 320,000 distinct CDR3 sequences, about 4.5% of them seen once, and the ten largest clones take roughly a fifth. General study results and limits: Secondary responses were weaker yet peaked faster, day 5 versus 15. Overlap between CD4 and CD8 compartments was detected for a small share of clonotypes.

Sequences were derived from PBMCs, sampled 15 days after the yellow fever booster vaccination. The receptor was derived from a man aged 18 to 35 who received the YFV17D yellow fever vaccine.

The CDR3 DNA is TGTGCCAGCAGCTTGGCGGCGCAGGCGGCCCAGTACTTC. This translates into CASSLAAQAAQYF. The V call is TRBV7-7, the J call TRBJ2-5; the D is unclear. The CDR3 runs 13 residues. Looked up from germline, CDR1 is SSHAT and CDR2 is FNYEAQ (reference sequence). Between the trimmed V and J ends, which lost 3 bases and 9 bases, there was a span of 14 bases.